This TCR beta chain came from a study of PD-1 blockade in classical Hodgkin lymphoma. Study-wide results and limits: Underlying causes for the observed repertoire differences were not defined, possibly disease activity or prior therapy. Nivolumab initiation under 1 year post-ASCT meant exclusion. It was reported that newly diagnosed patients had less baseline TCR diversity than healthy donors. The study found complete responders had baseline diversity similar to newly diagnosed patients.

Trimming left V 3 bases short and J 5 bases short, with 11 bases between. This CDR3 contains 13 residues. Germline V gene sequence: CDR1 SGHNT, CDR2 YYREEE (reference sequence). Every patient was affected by relapse after autologous stem cell transplantation, while exposure to brentuximab vedotin was not uniform. The table lists this clone with a count of one. Antigen unknown. Clones were sequenced by immunoSEQ multiplex PCR, and TCRdb holds only the in-frame ones, with some missing. The sample holds some 95,000 clones, roughly 89% seen once. The TCR comes from a human donor with classical Hodgkin lymphoma. The chain links TRBV5-4 to TRBJ2-5; no firm D call. The sample here was peripheral blood mononuclear cells (PBMCs), taken before the second cycle of nivolumab. CDR3 residues: CASSSPGRETQYF. For the CDR3, the DNA is TGTGCCAGCAGCTCCCCCGGGCGGGAGACCCAGTACTTC. Looking up the rest from reference TRBV5-4 and TRBJ2-5 gives the full variable domain: ETGVTQSPTHLIKTRGQQVTLRCSSQSGHNTVSWYQQALGQGPQFIFQYYREEENGRGNFPPRFSGLQFPNYSSELNVNALELDDSALYLCASSSPGRETQYFGPGTRLLVL.